Shown below are 13 T cell receptor beta chains from a single sample sequenced in a study of Tregs in tolerant kidney transplant recipients. Their recognized antigens are unknown. This table comes from immunoSEQ multiplex PCR, and its TCRdb copy is limited to in-frame clones, with some not included. The sample yields about 31,000 clones, 82% seen once. Material for sequencing was Tregs from blood cultured with allogeneic cells. Receptors were obtained from a human donor in good health.

The chain joins TRBV10-3 to TRBJ1-2; possible D gene TRBD1, 5 bases. This CDR3 is built from 14 residues. Deletions cut 0 bases from V and 5 bases from J, with 10 bases between. The germline V gene encodes CDR1 ENHRY and CDR2 SYGVKD. CDR3 sequence reads: CAISESETAYGYTF. CDR3 bases: TGTGCCATCAGTGAGTCGGAGACAGCTTATGGCTACACCTTC.

The rearrangement joins TRBV30 to TRBJ1-2, with TRBD1 as a possible D gene (6 bases). V lost 4 bases to trimming and J lost 0 bases, with 9 bases between them. Germline V gene sequence: CDR1 GTSNPN, CDR2 SVGIG (reference sequence). The CDR3 has 13 amino acids. CDR3 residues: CAWIGGPNYGYTF. The CDR3 region has the DNA TGTGCCTGGATTGGGGGCCCTAACTATGGCTACACCTTC. Full variable domain (remainder filled in from reference TRBV30 and TRBJ1-2): SQTIHQWPATLVQPVGSPLSLECTVEGTSNPNLYWYRQAAGRGLQLLFYSVGIGQISSEVPQNLSASRPQDRQFILSSKKLLLSDSGFYLCAWIGGPNYGYTFGSGTRLTVV.

This clone has a single count. This chain connects TRBV18 to TRBJ2-3; possibly TRBD1 or TRBD2 for D (5 bases each). Trimming took off 3 bases at V and 13 bases at J, with 14 bases between the two ends. Germline CDR1 and CDR2: KGHSH and LQKENI. This CDR3 has 12 residues. CDR3 residues: CASSPGPAAEYF. The CDR3 DNA sequence: TGTGCCAGCTCACCGGGACCGGCCGCGGAGTATTTT.

The chain recombines TRBV6-6 with TRBJ1-5; no reliable D call. There are 12 residues in the CDR3. V was cut by 1 base and J by 7 bases, with 5 bases left in between. The germline V gene encodes CDR1 MNHNY and CDR2 SVGAGI (reference sequence). Written as DNA, the CDR3 is TGTGCCAGCAGTTACTTTTTCCAGCCCCAGCATTTT. This encodes CASSYFFQPQHF.

V is TRBV30 and J is TRBJ1-3; unclear D gene. Looked up from germline, CDR1 is GTSNPN and CDR2 is SVGIG (reference sequence). This CDR3 comprises 12 residues. Trimming removed 3 bases from V and 4 bases from J, with 7 bases in between. This CDR3 is CAWSLGGNTIYF. The CDR3 coding sequence is TGTGCCTGGAGCCTGGGGGGAAACACCATATATTTT.

By share, this clone counts as medium-sized (0.01 to 0.1%). The V and J genes are TRBV7-6 and TRBJ1-2, with D possibly TRBD1 on 6 matching bases. CDR3 length equals 15 residues. The V gene's germline CDR1 is SGHVS and CDR2 FNYEAQ. V gave up 5 bases and J gave up 6 bases, with 19 bases separating them. The CDR3 DNA sequence: TGTGCCAGCAGCCCCCGTCACAGGGATAGAGATGGCTACACCTTC. As protein: CASSPRHRDRDGYTF.

The J gene is TRBJ2-1, the V gene TRBV5-6; 13 bases line up with TRBD2. The V and J ends lost 2 bases and 9 bases, in that order; junction bases with no gene match: 5. CDR1 SGHDT and CDR2 YYEEEE come from the germline V gene. The CDR3 extends over 15 amino acids. CDR3 protein: CASSFLLAGGLEQFF. As DNA, the CDR3 is TGTGCCAGCAGCTTTCTACTAGCGGGGGGGCTTGAGCAGTTCTTC.

The rearrangement uses TRBV10-3 and TRBJ2-3; TRBD2 is a possible D gene (5 bases). The CDR3 consists of 16 residues. The V end was cut by 10 bases, the J end by 2 bases, with 22 bases between. Germline CDR1 ENHRY, CDR2 SYGVKD. The CDR3 region has the DNA TGTGCCACCTCCCGTTCGAGCGGACCGCTCACAGATACGCAGTATTTT. Its protein product is CATSRSSGPLTDTQYF.

This chain joins TRBV7-2 and TRBJ2-7; D remains ambiguous. This CDR3 has 13 residues. V was trimmed by 1 base and J by 1 base, leaving 5 bases between them. Germline assignment: CDR1 SGHTA and CDR2 FQGNSA. In DNA, the CDR3 is TGTGCCAGCAGCTTAGAACGGTCCTACGAGCAGTACTTC. Translated: CASSLERSYEQYF.

CDR3 loop: CAWSSYNSPLHF. CDR3 DNA sequence: TGTGCCTGGAGCTCCTATAATTCACCCCTCCACTTT. This chain joins TRBV30 and TRBJ1-6; no clear D. V lost 3 bases, J lost 0 bases, and 0 bases lay in between. The CDR3 totals 12 residues. Germline assignment: CDR1 GTSNPN and CDR2 SVGIG (reference sequence).

The J gene is TRBJ1-2, the V gene TRBV6-6, with D possibly being TRBD1 (6 bases). The V gene's germline CDR1 is MNHNY and CDR2 SVGAGI (reference sequence). The CDR3 is 14 residues long. Trimming stripped 6 bases from V and 5 bases from J, with 16 bases between. CDR3 coding DNA: TGTGCCAGCAGCTCACAGGGTTACGGGTATGGCTACACCTTC. Translating it yields CASSSQGYGYGYTF.

By its share, this clone is medium-sized (0.01 to 0.1%). The rearrangement uses TRBV5-1 and TRBJ1-1; D ambiguous. The germline gives CDR1 SGHRS, CDR2 YFSETQ. With 5 bases removed from V and 6 bases from J, the gap between germline ends came to 14 bases. This CDR3 has 13 residues. This CDR3 reads CASRPEAGAEAFF. The CDR3 nucleotides read TGCGCCAGCAGGCCGGAGGCTGGGGCTGAAGCTTTCTTT.

The chain joins TRBV19 to TRBJ1-2; D not resolved. Germline assignment: CDR1 LNHDA and CDR2 SQIVND (reference sequence). This CDR3 is built from 13 residues. Trimming pared 1 base from V and 5 bases from J, leaving 8 bases between. This chain's CDR3 is CASSIVLRYGYTF. The CDR3 region has the DNA TGTGCCAGTAGTATAGTCCTTAGGTATGGCTACACCTTC.